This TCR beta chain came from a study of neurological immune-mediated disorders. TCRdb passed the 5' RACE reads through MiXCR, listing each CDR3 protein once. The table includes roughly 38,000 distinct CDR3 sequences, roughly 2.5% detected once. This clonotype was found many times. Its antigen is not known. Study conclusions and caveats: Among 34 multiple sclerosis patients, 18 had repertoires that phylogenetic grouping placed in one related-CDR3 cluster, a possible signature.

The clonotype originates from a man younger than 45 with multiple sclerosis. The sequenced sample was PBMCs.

The DNA for the CDR3 is TGTGCCAGCAGACAACTCGGGGGACGCAATCAGCCCCAGCATTTT. It encodes CASRQLGGRNQPQHF. The chain couples TRBV6-2 or TRBV6-3 to TRBJ1-5; perhaps TRBD1 as D (5 bases). Trimming pared 6 bases from V and 2 bases from J, leaving 14 bases between. Germline V gene data show CDR1 as MNHEY and CDR2 as SVGEGT. This CDR3 contains 15 residues.